The 17 T cell receptor beta chains presented below share a single source sample, sequenced in a study of shared clonotypes between healthy human individuals. Libraries were prepared by immunoSEQ multiplex PCR; TCRdb keeps only in-frame clonotypes and omits some of them. The sample holds about 1.5 million clones; approximately 98% are singletons and the top ten take less than 0.55%. Sequenced sample: naive CD4+ T cells sorted from blood. Specified subset: CD45RA+ positively selected. The receptors stem from a man in his thirties or forties in good health.

The chain is built from TRBV7-9 and TRBJ2-5; TRBD1 matches 8 bases. Germline lookup yields CDR1 SEHNR and CDR2 FQNEAQ (reference sequence). CDR3 size: 15 residues. The V gene end was trimmed by 6 bases and the J gene end by 5 bases; junction bases not matched to a gene: 11. CDR3: CASRIGGQGGETQYF. Written as DNA, the CDR3 is TGTGCCAGCAGAATAGGCGGACAGGGAGGCGAGACCCAGTACTTC.

Worth noting for this clone: One end of the junction fails to match germline, which may point to a read error. The rearrangement uses TRBV14 and TRBJ2-7; D unclear. Per germline, CDR1 SGHDN and CDR2 FVKESK. CDR3 length: 10 residues. The CDR3 protein is CASSQVPALF. DNA of the CDR3: TGTGCCAGCAGCCAAGTCCCCGCCCTATTC.

This CDR3 is CASSQGGTGRKYF. The CDR3 bases are TGTGCCAGCAGCCAGGGGGGGACAGGGAGAAAGTATTTT. The rearrangement joins TRBV4-2 to TRBJ2-3; 9 bases are a match to TRBD1. Germline loops: CDR1 LGHNA, CDR2 YNFKEQ. The J segment lost 13 bases and the V segment lost 3 bases, leaving 8 bases of the junction unmatched. The CDR3 contains 13 residues.

V and J are TRBV5-1 and TRBJ1-3, with D uncertain. The CDR3 has 14 residues. Germline V CDR1 and CDR2: SGHRS, YFSETQ. The V and J ends lost 1 base and 2 bases respectively, with 7 bases between them. The CDR3 DNA sequence: TGCGCCAGCAGCTTGCTGGGTACTGGAAACACCATATATTTT. This translates into CASSLLGTGNTIYF.

This clone was picked up one time. This chain joins TRBV14 and TRBJ1-1; D is perhaps TRBD1 (6 bases). The length of the CDR3 is 17 residues. Germline V gene data show CDR1 as SGHDN and CDR2 as FVKESK. With 4 bases removed from V and 4 bases from J, the gap between germline ends came to 22 bases. Here the CDR3 reads CASSPQGHISWGTEAFF. Written as DNA, the CDR3 is TGTGCCAGCAGCCCGCAGGGACACATCTCTTGGGGCACTGAAGCTTTCTTT.

This clone has just one count. The genes are TRBV11-2 and TRBJ2-7; D is perhaps TRBD2 (6 bases). V lost 5 bases and J 4 bases, leaving 15 bases between the germline ends. The CDR3 consists of 14 residues. Germline loops: CDR1 SGHAT, CDR2 FQNNGV. The CDR3 bases are TGTGCCAGCAGCGGACTATCATGGGGTTACGAGCAGTACTTC. Translated, it gives CASSGLSWGYEQYF.

This chain uses TRBV30 with TRBJ1-2; D call uncertain. V was shortened by 3 bases and J by 8 bases, with 10 bases between the two germline ends. The CDR3 loop spans 11 amino acids. Per the germline V gene, CDR1 is GTSNPN and CDR2 is SVGIG (reference sequence). CDR3 bases: TGTGCCTGGAGCGCGAACACCGGCTACACCTTC. Protein: CAWSANTGYTF.

The CDR3 is CASSPFLQGPNTEAFF. The CDR3 nucleotides read TGTGCCAGCAGCCCCTTCCTACAGGGCCCGAACACTGAAGCTTTCTTT. The chain recombines TRBV7-9 with TRBJ1-1; possibly TRBD1 for D (6 bases). This CDR3 contains 16 residues. Per the germline V gene, CDR1 is SEHNR and CDR2 is FQNEAQ (reference sequence). Trimming shortened V by 5 bases and J by 1 base, and 17 bases separated the two germline ends.

The chain joins TRBV11-2 to TRBJ2-1; 9 bases line up with TRBD2. The V gene's germline CDR1 is SGHAT and CDR2 FQNNGV. V shed 3 bases and J 0 bases; nucleotides not matched to a gene: 12. This CDR3 comprises 19 residues. CDR3 nucleotides: TGTGCCAGCAGCTTTCAGACTAGCGGTTCTACTACCTCCTACAATGAGCAGTTCTTC. It encodes CASSFQTSGSTTSYNEQFF. Full variable domain (remainder filled in from reference TRBV11-2 and TRBJ2-1): EAGVAQSPRYKIIEKRQSVAFWCNPISGHATLYWYQQILGQGPKLLIQFQNNGVVDDSQLPKDRFSAERLKGVDSTLKIQPAKLEDSAVYLCASSFQTSGSTTSYNEQFFGPGTRLTVL.

CDR3 loop: CASSPTVPTNQPQHF. The CDR3 DNA is TGTGCCAGCTCACCGACAGTCCCGACTAATCAGCCCCAGCATTTT. The chain is built from TRBV18 and TRBJ1-5; D perhaps matches TRBD1 (5 bases). Germline CDR1 and CDR2: KGHSH and LQKENI. The CDR3 runs 15 residues. Deletions cut 3 bases from V and 4 bases from J, with 13 bases between.

The rearrangement joins TRBV9 to TRBJ2-1; D is uncertain. V lost 4 bases and J lost 0, with 11 bases in between. CDR1 is SGDLS and CDR2 is YYNGEE in the germline V gene. The CDR3 is 15 amino acids. The CDR3 is CASSPMKSSYNEQFF. CDR3 nucleotide sequence: TGTGCCAGCAGCCCGATGAAGAGCTCCTACAATGAGCAGTTCTTC. Variable domain in full (rest from reference TRBV9 and TRBJ2-1): DSGVTQTPKHLITATGQRVTLRCSPRSGDLSVYWYQQSLDQGLQFLIQYYNGEERAKGNILERFSAQQFPDLHSELNLSSLELGDSALYFCASSPMKSSYNEQFFGPGTRLTVL.

The V call is TRBV28, the J call TRBJ2-1; no clear D gene. This CDR3 has 13 amino acids. V was pared by 7 bases and J by 2 bases, with 9 bases between. From germline, CDR1 is MDHEN and CDR2 SYDVKM. The CDR3 sequence: CASTHFPYNEQFF. As DNA, the CDR3 is TGTGCCAGCACCCACTTCCCCTACAATGAGCAGTTCTTC.

The V and J genes are TRBV10-1 and TRBJ2-3; 11 nucleotides agree with TRBD2. V was clipped by 5 bases and J by 3 bases; unmatched bases: 7. The V gene's germline CDR1 is WNHNN and CDR2 SYGVQD (reference sequence). The CDR3 runs to 16 residues. Here the CDR3 DNA reads TGCGCCAGCAGTCGTACTAGCGGGAGAAGAACAGATACGCAGTATTTT. Its translation: CASSRTSGRRTDTQYF.

J is TRBJ2-1 and V is TRBV9, with TRBD2 matching over 9 bases. Germline V CDR1 and CDR2: SGDLS, YYNGEE. The J segment lost 7 bases and the V segment lost 0 bases, leaving 8 bases of the junction unmatched. This CDR3 spans 16 amino acids. The CDR3 nucleotides are TGTGCCAGCAGCGTAGAGGTAGCGGGAGTGCGGAATGAGCAGTTCTTC. It encodes CASSVEVAGVRNEQFF.

This clone was seen only once. This chain uses TRBV6-1 with TRBJ1-2, with a tentative D call TRBD1 (5 bases). The germline CDR1 and CDR2 sequences are MNHNS and SASEGT. Trimming left V 7 bases short and J 1 base short, with 10 bases between. CDR3 length equals 13 residues. The CDR3 loop reads CASKRQLNYGYTF. CDR3 DNA sequence: TGTGCCAGCAAACGACAGCTTAACTATGGCTACACCTTC.

This chain joins TRBV7-9 and TRBJ2-7; D uncertain. The CDR3 covers 14 residues. Trimming cost V 2 bases and J 4 bases, with 12 bases left between them. The germline V gene encodes CDR1 SEHNR and CDR2 FQNEAQ (reference sequence). The CDR3 loop reads CASSLWQDRYEQYF. The CDR3 bases are TGTGCCAGCAGCTTATGGCAGGACCGTTACGAGCAGTACTTC. The full variable domain, rest sourced from reference TRBV7-9 and TRBJ2-7, is DTGVSQNPRHKITKRGQNVTFRCDPISEHNRLYWYRQTLGQGPEFLTYFQNEAQLEKSRLLSDRFSAERPKGSFSTLEIQRTEQGDSAMYLCASSLWQDRYEQYFGPGTRLTVT.

The CDR3 sequence: CASSPGGGAQPQHF. In nucleotides, the CDR3 is TGTGCCAGCTCACCGGGAGGAGGGGCTCAGCCCCAGCATTTT. The chain recombines TRBV18 with TRBJ1-5; tentative D call: TRBD1 (5 bases). Germline CDR1 is KGHSH and CDR2 is LQKENI. V shed 3 bases and J shed 6 bases, with 12 bases lying between them. The CDR3 sequence is 14 residues long.